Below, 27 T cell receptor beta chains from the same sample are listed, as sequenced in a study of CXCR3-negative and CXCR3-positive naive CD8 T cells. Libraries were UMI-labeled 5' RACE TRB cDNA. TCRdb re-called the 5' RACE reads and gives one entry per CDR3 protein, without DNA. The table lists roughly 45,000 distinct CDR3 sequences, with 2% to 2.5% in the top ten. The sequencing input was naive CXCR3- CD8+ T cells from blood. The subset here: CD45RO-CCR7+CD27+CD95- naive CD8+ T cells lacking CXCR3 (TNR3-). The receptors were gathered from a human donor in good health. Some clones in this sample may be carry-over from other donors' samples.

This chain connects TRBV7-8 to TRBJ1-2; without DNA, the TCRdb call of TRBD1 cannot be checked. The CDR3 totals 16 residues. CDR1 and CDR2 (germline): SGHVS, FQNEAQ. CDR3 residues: CASSLDGQGSVRGYTF. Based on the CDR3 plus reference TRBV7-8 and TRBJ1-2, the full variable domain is GAGVSQSPRYKVAKRGQDVALRCDPISGHVSLFWYQQALGQGPEFLTYFQNEAQLDKSGLPSDRFFAERPEGSVSTLKIQRTQQEDSAVYLCASSLDGQGSVRGYTFGSGTRLTVV.

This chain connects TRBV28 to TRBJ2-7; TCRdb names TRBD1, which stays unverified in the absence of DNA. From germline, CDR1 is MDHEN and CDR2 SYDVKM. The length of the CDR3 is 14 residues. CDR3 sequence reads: CASSHRDRTYEQYF.

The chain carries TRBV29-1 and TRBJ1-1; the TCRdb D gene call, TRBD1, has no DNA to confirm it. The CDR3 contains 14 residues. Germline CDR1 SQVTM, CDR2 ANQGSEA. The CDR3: CSVESAGEATEAFF.

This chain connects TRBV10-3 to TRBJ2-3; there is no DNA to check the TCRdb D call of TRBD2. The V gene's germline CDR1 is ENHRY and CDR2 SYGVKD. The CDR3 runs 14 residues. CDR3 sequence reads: CAITELAGEGTQYF.

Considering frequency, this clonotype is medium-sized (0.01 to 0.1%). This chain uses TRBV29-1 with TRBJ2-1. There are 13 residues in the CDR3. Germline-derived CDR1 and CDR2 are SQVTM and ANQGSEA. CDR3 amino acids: CSVAGGSYNEQFF.

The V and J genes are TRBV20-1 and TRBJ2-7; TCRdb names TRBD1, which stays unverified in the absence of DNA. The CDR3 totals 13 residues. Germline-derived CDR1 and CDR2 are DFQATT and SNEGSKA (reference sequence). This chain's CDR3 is CSADRVRINEQYF.

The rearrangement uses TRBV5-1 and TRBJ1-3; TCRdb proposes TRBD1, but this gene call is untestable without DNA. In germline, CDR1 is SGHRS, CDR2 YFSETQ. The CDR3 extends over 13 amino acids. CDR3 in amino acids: CASSFSGVDTIYF.

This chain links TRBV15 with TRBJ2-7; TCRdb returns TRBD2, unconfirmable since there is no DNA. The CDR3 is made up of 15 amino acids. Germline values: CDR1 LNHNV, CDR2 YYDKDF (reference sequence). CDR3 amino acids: CATSRGLAQAYEQYF.

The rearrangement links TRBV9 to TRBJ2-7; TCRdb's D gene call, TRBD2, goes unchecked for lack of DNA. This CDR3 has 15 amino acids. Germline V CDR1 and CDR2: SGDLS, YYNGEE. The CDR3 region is CASSPRTSGNYEQYF.

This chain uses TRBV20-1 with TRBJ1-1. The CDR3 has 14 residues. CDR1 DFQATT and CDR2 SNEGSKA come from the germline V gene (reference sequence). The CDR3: CSARDPLMNTEAFF.

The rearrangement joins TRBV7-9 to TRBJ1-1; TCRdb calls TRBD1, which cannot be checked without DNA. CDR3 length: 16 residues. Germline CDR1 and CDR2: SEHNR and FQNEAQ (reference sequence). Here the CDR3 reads CASSLTATALVGGAFF. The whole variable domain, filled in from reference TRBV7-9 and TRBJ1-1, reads DTGVSQNPRHKITKRGQNVTFRCDPISEHNRLYWYRQTLGQGPEFLTYFQNEAQLEKSRLLSDRFSAERPKGSFSTLEIQRTEQGDSAMYLCASSLTATALVGGAFFGQGTRLTVV.

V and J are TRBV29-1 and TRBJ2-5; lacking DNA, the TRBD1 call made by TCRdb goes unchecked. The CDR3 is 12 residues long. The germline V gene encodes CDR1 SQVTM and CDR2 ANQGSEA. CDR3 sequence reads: CSAETGQETQYF.

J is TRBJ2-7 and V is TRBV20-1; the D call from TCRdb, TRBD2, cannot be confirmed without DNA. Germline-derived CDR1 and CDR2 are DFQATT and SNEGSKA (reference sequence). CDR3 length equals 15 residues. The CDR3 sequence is CSARGGGDFSWEQYF.

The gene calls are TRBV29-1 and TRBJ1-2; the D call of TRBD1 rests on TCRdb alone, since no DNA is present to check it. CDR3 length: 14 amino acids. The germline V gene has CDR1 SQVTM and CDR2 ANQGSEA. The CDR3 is CSVDGTGDPYGYTF.

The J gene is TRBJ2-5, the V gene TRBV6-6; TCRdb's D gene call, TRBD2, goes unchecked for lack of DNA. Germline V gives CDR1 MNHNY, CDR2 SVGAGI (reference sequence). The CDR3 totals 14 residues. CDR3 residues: CASTLGPGLETQYF.

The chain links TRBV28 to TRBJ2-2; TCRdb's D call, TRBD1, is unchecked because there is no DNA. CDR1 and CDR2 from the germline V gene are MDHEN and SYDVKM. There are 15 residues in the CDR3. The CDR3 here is CASSRRDRRPGELFF.

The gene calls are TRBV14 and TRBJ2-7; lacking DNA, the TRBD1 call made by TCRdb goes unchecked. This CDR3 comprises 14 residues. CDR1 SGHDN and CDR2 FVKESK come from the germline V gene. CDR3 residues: CASSPVSRYYEQYF.

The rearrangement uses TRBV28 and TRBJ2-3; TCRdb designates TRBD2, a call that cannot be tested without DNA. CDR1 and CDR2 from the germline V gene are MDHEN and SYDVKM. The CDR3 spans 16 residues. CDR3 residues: CASSPRLASEADTQYF.

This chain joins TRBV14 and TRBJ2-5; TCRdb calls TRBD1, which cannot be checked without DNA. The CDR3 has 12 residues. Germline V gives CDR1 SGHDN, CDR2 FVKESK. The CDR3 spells CASLGGKETQYF.

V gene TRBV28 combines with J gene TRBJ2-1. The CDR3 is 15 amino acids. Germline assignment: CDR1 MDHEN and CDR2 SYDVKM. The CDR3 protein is CASSPRLSSYNEQFF.

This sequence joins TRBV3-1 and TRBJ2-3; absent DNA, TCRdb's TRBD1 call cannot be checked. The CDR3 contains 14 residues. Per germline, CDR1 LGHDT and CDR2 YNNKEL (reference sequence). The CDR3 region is CASSQEGAADTQYF.

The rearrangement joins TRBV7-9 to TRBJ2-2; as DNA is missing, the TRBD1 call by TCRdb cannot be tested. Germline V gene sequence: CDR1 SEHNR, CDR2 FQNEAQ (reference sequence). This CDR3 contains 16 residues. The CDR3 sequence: CASSAPGQAWTGELFF.

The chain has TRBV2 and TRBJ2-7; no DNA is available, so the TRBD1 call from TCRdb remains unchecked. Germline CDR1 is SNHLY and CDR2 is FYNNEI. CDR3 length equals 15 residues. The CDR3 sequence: CASSQGGTRSYEQYF.

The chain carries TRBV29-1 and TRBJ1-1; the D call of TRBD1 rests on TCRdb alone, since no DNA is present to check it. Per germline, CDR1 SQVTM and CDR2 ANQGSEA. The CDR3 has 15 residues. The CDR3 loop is CSVLRTGSRLTEAFF.

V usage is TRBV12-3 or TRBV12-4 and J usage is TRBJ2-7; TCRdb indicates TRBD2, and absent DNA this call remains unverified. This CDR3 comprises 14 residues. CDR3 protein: CASSTRTSGYEQYF.

CDR3 protein: CASSPSGQPYEQYF. The chain couples TRBV6-6 to TRBJ2-7; TCRdb indicates TRBD1, and absent DNA this call remains unverified. Germline CDR1 and CDR2: MNHNY and SVGAGI (reference sequence). The CDR3 sequence is 14 residues long.

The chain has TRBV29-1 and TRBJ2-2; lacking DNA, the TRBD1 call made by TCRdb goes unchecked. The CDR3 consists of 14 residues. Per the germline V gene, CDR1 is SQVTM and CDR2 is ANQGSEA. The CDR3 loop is CSGGQGAGTGELFF.